This T cell receptor (beta chain) appears in the sequencing data of a study of shared clonotypes between healthy human individuals. Study details: Two women and a few men aged 18 to 49 served as donors.

Findings of the study overall: Four donors shared 4.5% to 6.5% of their naive CD4 clonotypes.

CDR3 length: 12 residues. Germline V gene data show CDR1 as SGDLS and CDR2 as YYNGEE. The V end lost 4 bases, the J end lost 1 base, and 5 bases lay between the germline ends. Of note for this clone: The antigen remains unidentified. A much larger clone sits a single nucleotide away, making a read error possible.

This table comes from immunoSEQ multiplex PCR, and its TCRdb copy is limited to in-frame clones, with some not included. The sample holds approximately 700,000 clones, about three quarters seen once. The sequenced sample was memory CD4+ T cells sorted from blood. The subset was: CD45RA-negative fraction. The chain links TRBV9 to TRBJ1-1; no clear D. This TCR was recovered from a woman younger than 45 in good health. CDR3: CASSLQNTEAFF. CDR3 coding DNA: TGTGCCAGCAGCTTACAGAACACTGAAGCTTTCTTT.